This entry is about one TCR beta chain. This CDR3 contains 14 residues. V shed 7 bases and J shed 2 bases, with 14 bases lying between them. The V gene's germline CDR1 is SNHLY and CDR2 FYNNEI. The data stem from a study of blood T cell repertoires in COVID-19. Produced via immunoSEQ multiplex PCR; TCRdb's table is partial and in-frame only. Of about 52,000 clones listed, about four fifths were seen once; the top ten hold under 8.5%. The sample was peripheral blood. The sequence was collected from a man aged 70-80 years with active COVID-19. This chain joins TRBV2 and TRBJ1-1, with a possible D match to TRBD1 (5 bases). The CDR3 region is CASMSGIPNTEAFF. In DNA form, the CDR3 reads TGTGCCAGCATGTCAGGGATCCCCAACACTGAAGCTTTCTTT.